These 29 T cell receptor beta chains came from one sample sequenced in a study of blood T cell repertoires in COVID-19 (TCRdb year 2020). The library was built by means of the immunoSEQ multiplex PCR assay. TCRdb's version of the immuneACCESS table is confined to in-frame rearrangements and falls short of the full clone set. An unresolved V gene accounts for under half of the shortfall where checked; the remainder is of unknown origin. Counted in this sample were around 250,000 clones; roughly 88% of them appeared once. The ten largest account for more than 2% of the sample. Material: PBMCs or T cells enriched from blood (not recorded which). Source of these receptors: a woman between 50 and 59 years old who had recovered from COVID-19.

The V and J genes are TRBV11-3 and TRBJ2-3; no clear D gene. The V gene's germline CDR1 is SGHNT and CDR2 YENEEA. CDR3 length: 15 amino acids. V dropped 1 base and J dropped 0 bases, with 8 bases sitting between them. The CDR3 coding sequence is TGTGCCAGCAGCTTAGTTTCCGTGAGCACAGATACGCAGTATTTT. It translates to CASSLVSVSTDTQYF.

This sequence joins TRBV4-3 and TRBJ2-5, with TRBD2 identical over 10 bases. V trimming: 3 bases; J trimming: 5 bases; junction bases outside the gene matches: 9. The CDR3 is made up of 16 amino acids. The germline V gene encodes CDR1 LGHNA and CDR2 YSLEER. The CDR3: CASSHGSTSGKETQYF. The DNA of the CDR3 is TGCGCCAGCAGCCATGGCTCCACTAGCGGGAAGGAGACCCAGTACTTC.

The chain uses TRBV24-1 and TRBJ2-5; D call uncertain. This CDR3 spans 14 amino acids. V shed 5 bases and J shed 0 bases, with 9 bases lying between them. The germline CDR1 and CDR2 sequences are KGHDR and SFDVKD. The CDR3 nucleotides are TGTGCCACCAGTGTGGGCGCGTACCAAGAGACCCAGTACTTC. This codes for CATSVGAYQETQYF.

This clone showed up just once. V usage is TRBV27 and J usage is TRBJ2-7; 8 nucleotides line up with TRBD1. The CDR3 loop spans 16 amino acids. The V and J ends lost 5 bases and 1 base, in that order; junction bases with no gene match: 10. Germline CDR1 is MNHEY and CDR2 is SMNVEV (reference sequence). The CDR3 DNA sequence: TGTGCCAGCAGTCCATCGACAGGGGTGCTTTCCTACGAGCAGTACTTC. Its translation: CASSPSTGVLSYEQYF.

This sequence joins TRBV30 and TRBJ1-5; possibly TRBD1 for D (5 bases). V lost 7 bases, J lost 1 base, and 11 bases lay in between. In germline, CDR1 is GTSNPN, CDR2 SVGIG (reference sequence). The CDR3 is 13 residues long. CDR3 region: CASGLASNQPQHF. In DNA, the CDR3 is TGTGCCTCGGGACTGGCGAGCAATCAGCCCCAGCATTTT. Variable domain in full (rest from reference TRBV30 and TRBJ1-5): SQTIHQWPATLVQPVGSPLSLECTVEGTSNPNLYWYRQAAGRGLQLLFYSVGIGQISSEVPQNLSASRPQDRQFILSSKKLLLSDSGFYLCASGLASNQPQHFGDGTRLSIL.

V and J are TRBV4-2 and TRBJ2-5; TRBD2 is a possible D gene (6 bases). Between the trimmed V and J ends, which lost 0 bases and 2 bases, there was a span of 10 bases. Germline CDR1 reads LGHNA; CDR2 reads YNFKEQ. CDR3 length: 15 amino acids. DNA of the CDR3: TGTGCCAGCAGCCAAGATGGTAGCGGTCAAGAGACCCAGTACTTC. It yields the protein CASSQDGSGQETQYF.

The CDR3 spells CAIRGQENTGELFF. DNA for the CDR3: TGTGCCATCAGGGGACAGGAGAACACCGGGGAGCTGTTTTTT. This chain joins TRBV10-3 and TRBJ2-2, with 8 bases fitting TRBD1. V lost 6 bases, J lost 1 base, and 1 base stayed unmatched. Germline V CDR1 and CDR2: ENHRY, SYGVKD. CDR3 length: 14 residues.

The chain combines TRBV11-3 with TRBJ2-7; 12 bases line up with TRBD1. The germline V gene encodes CDR1 SGHNT and CDR2 YENEEA. V was clipped by 4 bases and J by 7 bases; unmatched bases: 8. This CDR3 has 15 amino acids. CDR3 protein: CASSYLRDRGQEQYF. The CDR3 bases are TGTGCCAGCAGCTATCTCCGGGACAGGGGGCAGGAGCAGTACTTC.

V is TRBV4-2 and J is TRBJ1-2; D ambiguous. Between the trimmed V and J ends, which lost 4 bases and 0 bases, there was a span of 21 bases. CDR1 is LGHNA, CDR2 YNFKEQ, per germline. CDR3 length: 18 residues. CDR3 sequence: CASSPLGTAEGTNYGYTF. As DNA, the CDR3 is TGTGCCAGCAGCCCGCTAGGAACAGCCGAGGGCACTAACTATGGCTACACCTTC.

The CDR3: CASSQGNSGRADEQYF. The CDR3 DNA reads as TGTGCCAGCAGCCAAGGGAATAGCGGGAGGGCCGACGAGCAGTACTTC. This chain links TRBV4-2 with TRBJ2-7; TRBD2 agrees at 11 bases. V was pared by 1 base and J by 5 bases, with 7 bases of the junction left unmatched. Germline V gene sequence: CDR1 LGHNA, CDR2 YNFKEQ. The CDR3 is 16 amino acids.

The chain couples TRBV12-5 to TRBJ1-2, with TRBD1 as a possible D gene (5 bases). CDR3 length equals 14 residues. The germline V gene encodes CDR1 LGHNT and CDR2 FRNRAP. V dropped 5 bases and J dropped 6 bases, with 16 bases sitting between them. CDR3 loop: CASGPDSSSDGYTF. In nucleotides, the CDR3 is TGTGCTAGTGGTCCCGACAGCTCCTCAGATGGCTACACCTTC.

The V and J genes are TRBV15 and TRBJ1-5, with unresolved D. V was shortened by 4 bases and J by 0 bases, with 13 bases between the two germline ends. The CDR3 runs 16 residues. The germline CDR1 and CDR2 sequences are LNHNV and YYDKDF (reference sequence). The CDR3 DNA is TGTGCCACCAGCAAGAGGGAGAAGCTTAGCAATCAGCCCCAGCATTTT. Its translation is CATSKREKLSNQPQHF.

This clone appeared once. This sequence joins TRBV7-2 and TRBJ2-5; the match to TRBD2 covers 10 bases. CDR1 is SGHTA and CDR2 is FQGNSA in the germline V gene. The J segment lost 0 bases and the V segment lost 5 bases, leaving 6 bases of the junction unmatched. CDR3 length equals 16 residues. The CDR3, as DNA: TGTGCCAGCAGCCGGACTAGCGGAGGTCACCAAGAGACCCAGTACTTC. Translation gives CASSRTSGGHQETQYF.

The V call is TRBV11-3, the J call TRBJ1-1; D gene ambiguous. Per germline, CDR1 SGHNT and CDR2 YENEEA. V lost 6 bases and J lost 0, with 23 bases in between. The CDR3 contains 18 residues. DNA of the CDR3: TGTGCCAGCAGTCCAATGTTGGAGCGGTCTCTTTTGAACACTGAAGCTTTCTTT. Protein sequence: CASSPMLERSLLNTEAFF.

The chain carries TRBV29-1 and TRBJ2-7; 10 nucleotides align to TRBD2. The CDR3 extends over 13 amino acids. Unmatched junction bases numbered 6, after V lost 4 bases and J lost 6 bases. Germline values: CDR1 SQVTM, CDR2 ANQGSEA. The CDR3 protein is CSVGLAGALEQYF. The CDR3 DNA reads as TGCAGCGTTGGGCTAGCGGGAGCCCTCGAGCAGTACTTC.

The sample holds a few counts of this clone. V is TRBV6-5 and J is TRBJ1-6; D unresolved. Germline V lookup: CDR1 MNHEY, CDR2 SVGAGI. The CDR3 runs 14 residues. V was clipped by 6 bases and J by 7 bases, with 13 bases between them. Here the CDR3 DNA reads TGTGCCAGCAGAAAGATAGAAGAAAATTCACCCCTCCACTTT. Protein product: CASRKIEENSPLHF.

The chain links TRBV27 to TRBJ2-7; TRBD1 matches 7 bases. V trimming: 5 bases; J trimming: 2 bases; junction bases outside the gene matches: 9. The CDR3 runs to 15 residues. Germline V lookup: CDR1 MNHEY, CDR2 SMNVEV (reference sequence). CDR3 DNA sequence: TGTGCCAGCAGTCTACAGGGGACCTACACCTACGAGCAGTACTTC. Protein: CASSLQGTYTYEQYF.

The gene calls are TRBV18 and TRBJ1-1, with 10 bases fitting TRBD1. This CDR3 comprises 14 residues. V shed 5 bases and J 4 bases; nucleotides not matched to a gene: 4. Germline V gene sequence: CDR1 KGHSH, CDR2 LQKENI. Here the CDR3 reads CASSEGQGFTEAFF. DNA for the CDR3: TGTGCCAGCTCAGAGGGACAGGGGTTCACTGAAGCTTTCTTT.

V and J are TRBV28 and TRBJ1-1, with D possibly matching TRBD1 (5 bases). This CDR3 is 15 amino acids long. V was cut by 5 bases and J by 7 bases, with 20 bases left in between. Germline lookup yields CDR1 MDHEN and CDR2 SYDVKM. The CDR3 DNA is TGTGCCAGCAGTCCGGGGGGGAGCAGGGACTATGAAGCTTTCTTT. It yields the protein CASSPGGSRDYEAFF.

J is TRBJ1-2 and V is TRBV18; D possibly corresponds to TRBD1 (6 bases). Trimming took off 3 bases at V and 7 bases at J, with 21 bases between the two ends. The germline CDR1 and CDR2 sequences are KGHSH and LQKENI. The CDR3 is made up of 16 amino acids. The CDR3 DNA is TGTGCCAGCTCACCCGGTGGAAAGGGGGGGGCCGTTGGCTACACCTTC. Translated, it gives CASSPGGKGGAVGYTF.

There are a few counts of this clone. This sequence joins TRBV12-5 and TRBJ1-1; weak D call: TRBD1 (5 bases). V dropped 0 bases and J dropped 5 bases, with 13 bases sitting between them. The CDR3 is 15 amino acids. Germline V gene lookup returns CDR1 LGHNT and CDR2 FRNRAP. Here the CDR3 DNA reads TGTGCTAGTGGTTTGGTCCTCCAGGGTCGTACTGAAGCTTTCTTT. Translating it yields CASGLVLQGRTEAFF.

V is TRBV30 and J is TRBJ1-6, with D maybe TRBD1 (5 bases). V lost 4 bases and J 5 bases, leaving 9 bases between the germline ends. CDR1 is GTSNPN and CDR2 is SVGIG in the germline V gene (reference sequence). CDR3 size: 13 residues. The CDR3 sequence is CAWTTVDNSPLHF. The CDR3 DNA follows: TGTGCCTGGACGACAGTGGATAATTCACCCCTCCACTTT.

This clone was observed a single time. CDR3 residues: CSASFPGTEAFF. CDR3 sequence (DNA): TGCAGTGCTAGTTTTCCAGGGACTGAAGCTTTCTTT. J is TRBJ1-1 and V is TRBV20-1; TRBD1 might be the D (5 bases). V shed 3 bases and J shed 5 bases, with 10 bases lying between them. The CDR3 sequence is 12 residues long. Germline CDR1 reads DFQATT; CDR2 reads SNEGSKA (reference sequence).

CDR3 sequence reads: CASSFLPGQGTDTIYF. The CDR3 region has the DNA TGTGCCAGCAGTTTTCTACCTGGACAGGGGACGGACACCATATATTTT. J is TRBJ1-3 and V is TRBV28; 9 positions agree with TRBD1. This CDR3 spans 16 amino acids. The J segment lost 8 bases and the V segment lost 3 bases, leaving 11 bases of the junction unmatched. Germline V gives CDR1 MDHEN, CDR2 SYDVKM.

The rearrangement joins TRBV6-1 to TRBJ2-7; a weak D match, TRBD2 (6 bases). Germline V gene lookup returns CDR1 MNHNS and CDR2 SASEGT. V lost 4 bases and J lost 3, with 19 bases in between. The CDR3 length is 16 residues. CDR3 sequence reads: CASSAGPGGNYYEQYF. DNA of the CDR3: TGTGCCAGCAGTGCCGGCCCTGGGGGGAATTACTACGAGCAGTACTTC.

The chain joins TRBV27 to TRBJ1-1; D might be TRBD1 (6 bases). V was cut by 5 bases and J by 1 base, with 11 bases left in between. The CDR3 is made up of 14 amino acids. In germline, CDR1 is MNHEY, CDR2 SMNVEV (reference sequence). The CDR3, as DNA: TGTGCCAGCAGTGTACAGGGCCCGAACACTGAAGCTTTCTTT. Translated: CASSVQGPNTEAFF.

This chain uses TRBV9 with TRBJ2-1, with D possibly TRBD2 on 6 matching bases. Germline-derived CDR1 and CDR2 are SGDLS and YYNGEE. CDR3 length: 14 amino acids. Trimming removed 0 bases from V and 10 bases from J, with 14 bases in between. CDR3 region: CASSVVGDSGEQFF. The CDR3 DNA follows: TGTGCCAGCAGCGTAGTTGGGGACTCGGGAGAGCAGTTCTTC.

The rearrangement uses TRBV19 and TRBJ1-4, with D tentatively TRBD1 (6 bases). Germline-derived CDR1 and CDR2 are LNHDA and SQIVND (reference sequence). Trimming stripped 5 bases from V and 7 bases from J, with 17 bases between. The CDR3 covers 15 residues. CDR3 bases: TGTGCCAGTAGTCCCACCGGGACAACCCGTGAAAAACTGTTTTTT. It translates to CASSPTGTTREKLFF.

The chain joins TRBV6-5 to TRBJ2-7; a possible D gene is TRBD1 (6 bases). The germline CDR1 and CDR2 sequences are MNHEY and SVGAGI. The CDR3 is 16 amino acids. V was shortened by 4 bases and J by 3 bases, with 19 bases between the two germline ends. CDR3 region: CASSLVSGTPHYEQYF. DNA of the CDR3: TGTGCCAGCAGTTTAGTCTCCGGGACACCACACTACGAGCAGTACTTC.